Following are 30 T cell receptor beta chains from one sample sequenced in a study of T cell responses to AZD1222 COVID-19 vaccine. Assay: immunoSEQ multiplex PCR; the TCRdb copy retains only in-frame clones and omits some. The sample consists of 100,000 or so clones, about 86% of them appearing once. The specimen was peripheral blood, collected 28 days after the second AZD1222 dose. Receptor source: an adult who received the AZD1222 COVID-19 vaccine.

The CDR3 loop reads CASTLENSYNSPLHF. CDR3 DNA sequence: TGCGCCAGCACCCTTGAAAACTCCTATAATTCACCCCTCCACTTT. The V gene is TRBV5-1, the J gene TRBJ1-6; D gene uncertain. V dropped 6 bases and J dropped 0 bases, with 10 bases sitting between them. This CDR3 has 15 amino acids. The germline V gene has CDR1 SGHRS and CDR2 YFSETQ. The full variable domain, in which reference TRBV5-1 and TRBJ1-6 provide the parts outside the CDR3, is KAGVTQTPRYLIKTRGQQVTLSCSPISGHRSVSWYQQTPGQGLQFLFEYFSETQRNKGNFPGRFSGRQFSNSRSEMNVSTLELGDSALYLCASTLENSYNSPLHFGNGTRLTVT.

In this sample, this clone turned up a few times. This CDR3 is CASSDQGQGNYEQYF. The CDR3 bases are TGTGCCAGCAGTGACCAAGGACAGGGGAACTACGAGCAGTACTTC. This chain links TRBV6-1 with TRBJ2-7; 9 bases are shared with TRBD1. V shed 3 bases and J 3 bases; nucleotides not matched to a gene: 6. This CDR3 has 15 residues. CDR1 and CDR2 (germline): MNHNS, SASEGT.

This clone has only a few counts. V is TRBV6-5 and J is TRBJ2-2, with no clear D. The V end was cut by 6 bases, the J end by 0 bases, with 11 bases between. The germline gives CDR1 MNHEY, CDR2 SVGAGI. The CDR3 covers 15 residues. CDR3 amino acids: CASSPDGTNTGELFF. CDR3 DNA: TGTGCCAGCAGCCCGGACGGAACGAACACCGGGGAGCTGTTTTTT.

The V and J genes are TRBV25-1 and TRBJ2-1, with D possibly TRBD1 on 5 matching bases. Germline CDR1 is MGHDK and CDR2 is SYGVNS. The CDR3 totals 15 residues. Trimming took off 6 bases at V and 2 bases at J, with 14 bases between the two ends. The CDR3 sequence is CASSQGAEPYNEQFF. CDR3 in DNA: TGTGCCAGCAGCCAAGGGGCGGAACCCTACAATGAGCAGTTCTTC.

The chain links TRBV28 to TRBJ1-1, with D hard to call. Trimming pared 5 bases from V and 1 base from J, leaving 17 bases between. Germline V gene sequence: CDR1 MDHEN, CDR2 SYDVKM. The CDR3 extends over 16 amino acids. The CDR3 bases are TGTGCCAGCAGTCCGATGGTCCTCCTGGGGAACACTGAAGCTTTCTTT. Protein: CASSPMVLLGNTEAFF.

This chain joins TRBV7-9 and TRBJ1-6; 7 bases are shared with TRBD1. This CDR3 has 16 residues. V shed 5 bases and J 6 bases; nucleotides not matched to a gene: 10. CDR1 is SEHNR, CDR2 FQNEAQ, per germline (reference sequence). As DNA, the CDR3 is TGTGCCAGCAGCCCAGCCTGGACAGGTCCTAATTCACCCCTCCACTTT. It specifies CASSPAWTGPNSPLHF. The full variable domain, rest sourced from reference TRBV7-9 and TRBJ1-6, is DTGVSQNPRHKITKRGQNVTFRCDPISEHNRLYWYRQTLGQGPEFLTYFQNEAQLEKSRLLSDRFSAERPKGSFSTLEIQRTEQGDSAMYLCASSPAWTGPNSPLHFGNGTRLTVT.

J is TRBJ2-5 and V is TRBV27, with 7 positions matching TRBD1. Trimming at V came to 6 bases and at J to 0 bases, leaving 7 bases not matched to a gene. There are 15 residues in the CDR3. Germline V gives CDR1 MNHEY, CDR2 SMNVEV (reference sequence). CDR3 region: CASRAVRGYQETQYF. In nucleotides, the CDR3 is TGTGCCAGCAGGGCGGTCAGGGGGTACCAAGAGACCCAGTACTTC.

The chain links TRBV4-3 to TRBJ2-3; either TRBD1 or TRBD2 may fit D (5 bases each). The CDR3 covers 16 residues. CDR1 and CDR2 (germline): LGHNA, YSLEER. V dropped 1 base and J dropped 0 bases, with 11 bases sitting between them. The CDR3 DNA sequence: TGCGCCAGCAGCCAAGGAGGGGCCTCTAGCACAGATACGCAGTATTTT. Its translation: CASSQGGASSTDTQYF.

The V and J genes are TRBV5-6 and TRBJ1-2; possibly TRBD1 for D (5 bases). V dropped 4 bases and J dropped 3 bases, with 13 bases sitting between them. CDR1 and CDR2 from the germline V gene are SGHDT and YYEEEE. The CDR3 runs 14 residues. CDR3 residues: CASSIRDGYYGYTF. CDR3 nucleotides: TGTGCCAGCAGCATTCGGGACGGATACTATGGCTACACCTTC.

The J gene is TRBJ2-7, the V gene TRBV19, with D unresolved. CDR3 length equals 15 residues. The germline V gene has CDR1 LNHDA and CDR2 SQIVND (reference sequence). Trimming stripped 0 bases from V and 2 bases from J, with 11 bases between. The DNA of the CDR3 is TGTGCCAGTAGTATAGATGGTGCCAGTCCCTACGAGCAGTACTTC. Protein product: CASSIDGASPYEQYF.

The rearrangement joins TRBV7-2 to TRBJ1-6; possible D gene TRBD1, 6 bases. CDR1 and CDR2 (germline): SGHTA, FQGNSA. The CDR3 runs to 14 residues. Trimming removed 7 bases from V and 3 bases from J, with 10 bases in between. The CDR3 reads CASTLTGYNSPLHF. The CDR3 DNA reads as TGTGCCAGCACCCTGACAGGCTATAATTCACCCCTCCACTTT.

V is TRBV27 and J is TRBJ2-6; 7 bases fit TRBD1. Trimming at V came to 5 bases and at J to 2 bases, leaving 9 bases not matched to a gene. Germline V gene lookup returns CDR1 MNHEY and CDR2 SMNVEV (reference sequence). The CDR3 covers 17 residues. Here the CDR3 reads CASSRGQGVAGANVLTF. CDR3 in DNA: TGTGCCAGCAGTAGGGGGCAGGGTGTAGCTGGGGCCAACGTCCTGACTTTC. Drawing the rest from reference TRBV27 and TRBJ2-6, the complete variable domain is EAQVTQNPRYLITVTGKKLTVTCSQNMNHEYMSWYRQDPGLGLRQIYYSMNVEVTDKGDVPEGYKVSRKEKRNFPLILESPSPNQTSLYFCASSRGQGVAGANVLTFGAGSRLTVL.

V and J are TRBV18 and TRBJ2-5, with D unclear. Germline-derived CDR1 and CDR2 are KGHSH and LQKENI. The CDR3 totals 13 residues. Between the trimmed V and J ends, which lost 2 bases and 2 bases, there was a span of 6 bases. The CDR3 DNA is TGTGCCAGCTCACCATATAAACAAGAGACCCAGTACTTC. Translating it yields CASSPYKQETQYF.

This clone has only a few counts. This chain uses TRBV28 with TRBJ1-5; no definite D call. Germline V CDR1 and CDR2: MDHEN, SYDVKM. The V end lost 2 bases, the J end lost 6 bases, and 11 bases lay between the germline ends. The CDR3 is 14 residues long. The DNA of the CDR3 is TGTGCCAGCAGTTTAAGGTTGGTGACTCAGCCCCAGCATTTT. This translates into CASSLRLVTQPQHF. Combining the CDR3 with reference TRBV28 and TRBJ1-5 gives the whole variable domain DVKVTQSSRYLVKRTGEKVFLECVQDMDHENMFWYRQDPGLGLRLIYFSYDVKMKEKGDIPEGYSVSREKKERFSLILESASTNQTSMYLCASSLRLVTQPQHFGDGTRLSIL.

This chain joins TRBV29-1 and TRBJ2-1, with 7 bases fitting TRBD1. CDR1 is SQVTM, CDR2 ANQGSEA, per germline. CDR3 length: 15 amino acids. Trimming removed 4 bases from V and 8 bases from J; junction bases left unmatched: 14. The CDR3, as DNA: TGCAGCGTTGCTTCGACAGGGATGCGCTCCCATGAGCAGTTCTTC. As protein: CSVASTGMRSHEQFF.

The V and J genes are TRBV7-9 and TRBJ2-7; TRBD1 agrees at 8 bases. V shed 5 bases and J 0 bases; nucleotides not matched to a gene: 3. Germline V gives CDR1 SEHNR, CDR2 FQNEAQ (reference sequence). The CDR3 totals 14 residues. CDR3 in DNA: TGTGCCAGCAGCCCGACAGGGGTCTCCTACGAGCAGTACTTC. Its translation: CASSPTGVSYEQYF.

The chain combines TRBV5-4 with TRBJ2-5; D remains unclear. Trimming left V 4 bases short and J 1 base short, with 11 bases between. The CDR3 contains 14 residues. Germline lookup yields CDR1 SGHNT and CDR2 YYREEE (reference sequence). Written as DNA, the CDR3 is TGTGCCAGCAGCCCTGGACCGGTCCAAGAGACCCAGTACTTC. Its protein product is CASSPGPVQETQYF.

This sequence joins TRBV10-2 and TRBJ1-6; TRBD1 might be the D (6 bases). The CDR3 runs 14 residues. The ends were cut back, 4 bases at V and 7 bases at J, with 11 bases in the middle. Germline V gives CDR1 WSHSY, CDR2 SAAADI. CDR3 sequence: CASSVEGGNSPLHF. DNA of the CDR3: TGCGCCAGCAGTGTGGAGGGGGGGAATTCACCCCTCCACTTT.

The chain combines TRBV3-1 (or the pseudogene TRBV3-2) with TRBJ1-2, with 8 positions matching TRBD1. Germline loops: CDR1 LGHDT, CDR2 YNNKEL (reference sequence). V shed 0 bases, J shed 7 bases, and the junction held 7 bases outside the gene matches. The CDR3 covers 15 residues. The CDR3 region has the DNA TGTGCCAGCAGCCAAGATAACCAGGGGGCGGGTGGCTACACCTTC. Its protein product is CASSQDNQGAGGYTF.

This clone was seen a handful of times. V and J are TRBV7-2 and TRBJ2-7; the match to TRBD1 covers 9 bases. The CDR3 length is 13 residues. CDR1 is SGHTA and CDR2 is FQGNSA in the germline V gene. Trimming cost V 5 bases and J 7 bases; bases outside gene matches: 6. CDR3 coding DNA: TGTGCCAGCAGCCAGGACAGGGGTCAAGAGCAGTACTTC. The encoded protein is CASSQDRGQEQYF.

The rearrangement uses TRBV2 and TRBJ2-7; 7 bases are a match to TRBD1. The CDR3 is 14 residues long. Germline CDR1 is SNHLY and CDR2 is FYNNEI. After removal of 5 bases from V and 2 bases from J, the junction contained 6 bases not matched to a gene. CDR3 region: CASSPGQFTYEQYF. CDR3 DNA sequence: TGTGCCAGCAGTCCGGGACAGTTTACCTACGAGCAGTACTTC.

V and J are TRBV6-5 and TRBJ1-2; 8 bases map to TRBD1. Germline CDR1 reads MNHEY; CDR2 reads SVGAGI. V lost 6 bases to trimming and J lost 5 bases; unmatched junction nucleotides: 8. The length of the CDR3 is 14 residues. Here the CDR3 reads CASRNRDRSYGYTF. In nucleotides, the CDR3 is TGTGCCAGCAGGAACCGGGACAGGTCTTATGGCTACACCTTC.

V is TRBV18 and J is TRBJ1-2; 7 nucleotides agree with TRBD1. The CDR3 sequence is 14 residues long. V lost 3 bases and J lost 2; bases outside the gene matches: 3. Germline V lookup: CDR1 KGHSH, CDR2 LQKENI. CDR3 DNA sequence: TGTGCCAGCTCACCGGACAGGTGGAACTATGGCTACACCTTC. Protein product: CASSPDRWNYGYTF.

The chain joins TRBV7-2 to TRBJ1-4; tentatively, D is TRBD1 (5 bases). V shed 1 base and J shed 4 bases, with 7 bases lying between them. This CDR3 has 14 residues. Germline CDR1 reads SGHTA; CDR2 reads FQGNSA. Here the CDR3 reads CASSLGGGNEKLFF. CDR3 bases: TGTGCCAGCAGCTTAGGGGGGGGTAATGAAAAACTGTTTTTT.

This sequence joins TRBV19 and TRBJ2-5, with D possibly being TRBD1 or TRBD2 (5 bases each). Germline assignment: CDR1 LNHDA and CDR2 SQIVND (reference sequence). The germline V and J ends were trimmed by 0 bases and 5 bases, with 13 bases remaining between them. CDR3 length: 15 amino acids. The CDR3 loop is CASSIDRVGGETQYF. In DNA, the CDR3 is TGTGCCAGTAGTATAGACAGGGTCGGCGGGGAGACCCAGTACTTC.

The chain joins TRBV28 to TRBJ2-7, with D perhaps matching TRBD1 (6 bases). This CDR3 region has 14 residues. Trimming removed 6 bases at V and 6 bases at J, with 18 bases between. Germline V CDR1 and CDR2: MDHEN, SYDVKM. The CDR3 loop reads CASRWGHSPAEQYF. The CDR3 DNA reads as TGTGCCAGCAGGTGGGGACACTCGCCGGCCGAGCAGTACTTC.

The chain's CDR3 is CASRSTSGASYEQYF. The CDR3 bases are TGTGCCAGCAGATCCACTAGCGGAGCATCCTACGAGCAGTACTTC. V and J are TRBV3-1 (or the pseudogene TRBV3-2) and TRBJ2-7; 8 positions agree with TRBD2. With 6 bases clipped from V and 1 base from J, the junction kept 8 bases outside the gene matches. CDR1 LGHDT and CDR2 YNNKEL come from the germline V gene (reference sequence). This CDR3 is 15 amino acids long.

This chain's CDR3 is CASSPRPGGNQPQHF. Written as DNA, the CDR3 is TGTGCCAGCAGCCCACGTCCCGGGGGCAATCAGCCCCAGCATTTT. The chain has TRBV7-6 and TRBJ1-5, with D unresolved. The CDR3 runs to 15 residues. The germline V gene has CDR1 SGHVS and CDR2 FNYEAQ. V was cut by 5 bases and J by 2 bases, with 13 bases left in between. Supplemented by reference TRBV7-6 and TRBJ1-5, the full variable domain reads GAGVSQSPRYKVTKRGQDVALRCDPISGHVSLYWYRQALGQGPEFLTYFNYEAQQDKSGLPNDRFSAERPEGSISTLTIQRTEQRDSAMYRCASSPRPGGNQPQHFGDGTRLSIL.

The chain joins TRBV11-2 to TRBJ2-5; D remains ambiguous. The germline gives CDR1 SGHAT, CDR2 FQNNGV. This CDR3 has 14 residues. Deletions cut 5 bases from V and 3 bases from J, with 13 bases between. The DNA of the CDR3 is TGTGCCAGCAGCCCTCGGGTCGGTGAAGAGACCCAGTACTTC. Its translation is CASSPRVGEETQYF.

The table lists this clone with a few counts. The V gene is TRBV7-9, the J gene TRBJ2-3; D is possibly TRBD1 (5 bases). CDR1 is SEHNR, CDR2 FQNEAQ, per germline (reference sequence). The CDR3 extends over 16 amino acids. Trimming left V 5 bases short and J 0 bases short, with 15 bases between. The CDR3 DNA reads TGTGCCAGCAGCCGTAACCTAGGGGAAAGCACAGATACGCAGTATTTT. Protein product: CASSRNLGESTDTQYF.